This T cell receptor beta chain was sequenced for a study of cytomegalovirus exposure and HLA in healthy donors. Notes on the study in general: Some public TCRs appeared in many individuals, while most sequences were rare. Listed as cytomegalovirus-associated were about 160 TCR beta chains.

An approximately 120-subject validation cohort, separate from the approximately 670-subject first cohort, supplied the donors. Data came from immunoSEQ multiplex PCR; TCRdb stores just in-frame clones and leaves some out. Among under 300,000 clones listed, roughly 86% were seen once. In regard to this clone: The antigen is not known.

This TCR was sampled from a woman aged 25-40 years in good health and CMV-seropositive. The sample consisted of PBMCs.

CDR3 nucleotide sequence: TGTGCCAGCACGGGAGACAGAAACACCATATATTTT. It specifies CASTGDRNTIYF. The rearrangement links TRBV27 to TRBJ1-3; D uncertain. Trimming removed 7 bases at V and 5 bases at J, with 9 bases between. In germline, CDR1 is MNHEY, CDR2 SMNVEV (reference sequence). The CDR3 covers 12 residues.